A single sample is the source of the 13 T cell receptor beta chains below, sequenced in a study of cytomegalovirus exposure and HLA in healthy donors. Here immunoSEQ multiplex PCR was the method, and the copy in TCRdb shows in-frame clones only, minus some. Altogether 200,000 to 300,000 clones are present, 87% being singletons, with the ten largest covering 2.6%. The sequencing input was PBMCs. The receptors were sampled from a man aged 18-30 years in good health and CMV-seronegative.

The chain carries TRBV2 and TRBJ2-2; D may be TRBD1 (6 bases). The CDR3 extends over 14 amino acids. Trimming removed 7 bases from V and 4 bases from J, with 13 bases in between. Germline V gives CDR1 SNHLY, CDR2 FYNNEI. The CDR3 spells CASTRQGGTGELFF. The DNA for the CDR3 is TGTGCCAGCACCCGACAAGGGGGCACCGGGGAGCTGTTTTTT.

The gene calls are TRBV4-2 and TRBJ1-1, with D unresolved. V was shortened by 0 bases and J by 1 base, with 6 bases between the two germline ends. Germline CDR1 LGHNA, CDR2 YNFKEQ. The CDR3 is 14 amino acids. The CDR3, as DNA: TGTGCCAGCAGCCAAGATCCAGGGAACACTGAAGCTTTCTTT. It is translated as CASSQDPGNTEAFF.

The count of this clone is one. CDR3 in DNA: TGTGCCAGCAGTTACTCAACAGGGGCTGGGTATGGCTACACCTTC. Amino acids: CASSYSTGAGYGYTF. V usage is TRBV6-6 and J usage is TRBJ1-2, with 7 positions matching TRBD1. V lost 0 bases to trimming and J lost 5 bases; unmatched junction nucleotides: 6. Looked up from germline, CDR1 is MNHNY and CDR2 is SVGAGI (reference sequence). This CDR3 region has 15 residues.

The chain is built from TRBV28 and TRBJ2-7; possible D gene TRBD1, 5 bases. CDR1 and CDR2 (germline): MDHEN, SYDVKM. The CDR3 spans 12 residues. The V end was cut by 6 bases, the J end by 3 bases, with 9 bases between. CDR3 coding DNA: TGTGCCAGCAGCCTCGACAGCTACGAGCAGTACTTC. Its protein is CASSLDSYEQYF.

The gene calls are TRBV5-8 and TRBJ2-7; 13 nucleotides line up with TRBD2. There are 15 residues in the CDR3. The V and J ends lost 4 bases and 2 bases, in that order; junction bases with no gene match: 3. CDR1 is SGHTS and CDR2 is YDEGEE in the germline V gene. The CDR3 loop reads CASSGGLAGTYEQYF. CDR3 in DNA: TGTGCCAGCAGCGGGGGACTAGCGGGAACCTACGAGCAGTACTTC.

The chain couples TRBV7-2 to TRBJ2-7, with TRBD2 matching 7 bases. V dropped 5 bases and J dropped 2; count of bases not matched to a gene: 3. This CDR3 has 13 residues. The V gene's germline CDR1 is SGHTA and CDR2 FQGNSA. CDR3: CASSRAGPYEQYF. In DNA, the CDR3 is TGTGCCAGCAGCCGAGCGGGGCCCTACGAGCAGTACTTC.

The rearrangement uses TRBV15 and TRBJ2-5; TRBD2 is a possible D gene (5 bases). The CDR3 consists of 13 residues. Per the germline V gene, CDR1 is LNHNV and CDR2 is YYDKDF (reference sequence). V was trimmed by 7 bases and J by 3 bases, leaving 12 bases between them. The CDR3 coding sequence is TGTGCCACCAACAACGTCGGGGAAGAGACCCAGTACTTC. Translating it yields CATNNVGEETQYF. The full variable domain, rest sourced from reference TRBV15 and TRBJ2-5, is DAMVIQNPRYQVTQFGKPVTLSCSQTLNHNVMYWYQQKSSQAPKLLFHYYDKDFNNEADTPDNFQSRRPNTSFCFLDIRSPGLGDTAMYLCATNNVGEETQYFGPGTRLLVL.

The chain combines TRBV7-9 with TRBJ2-7, with 8 nucleotides matching TRBD1. This CDR3 is built from 14 residues. V gave up 3 bases and J gave up 5 bases; unmatched junction bases: 6. Germline V gene data show CDR1 as SEHNR and CDR2 as FQNEAQ (reference sequence). The CDR3 bases are TGTGCCAGCAGCTTGGGACAGGCCAGTAACGAGCAGTACTTC. The encoded protein is CASSLGQASNEQYF.

The chain recombines TRBV25-1 with TRBJ1-6; D is unresolved. CDR1 is MGHDK and CDR2 is SYGVNS in the germline V gene. This CDR3 spans 14 amino acids. V dropped 4 bases and J dropped 4 bases, with 8 bases sitting between them. Here the CDR3 reads CASSVREYNSPLHF. In DNA, the CDR3 is TGTGCCAGCAGTGTCCGAGAGTATAATTCACCCCTCCACTTT. The variable domain in full, with the rest retrieved from reference TRBV25-1 and TRBJ1-6, is EADIYQTPRYLVIGTGKKITLECSQTMGHDKMYWYQQDPGMELHLIHYSYGVNSTEKGDLSSESTVSRIRTEHFPLTLESARPSHTSQYLCASSVREYNSPLHFGNGTRLTVT.

The sample holds a few counts of this clone. The chain combines TRBV7-7 with TRBJ2-7; a possible D gene is TRBD1 (5 bases). Deletions cut 5 bases from V and 4 bases from J, with 12 bases between. CDR1 SSHAT and CDR2 FNYEAQ come from the germline V gene (reference sequence). The length of the CDR3 is 13 residues. CDR3 sequence reads: CASSQGGSYEQYF. In nucleotides, the CDR3 is TGTGCCAGCAGCCAGGGTGGGTCTTACGAGCAGTACTTC.

The CDR3 protein is CASSQWTSGANEQFF. The CDR3 DNA follows: TGTGCCAGCAGCCAGTGGACTAGCGGGGCGAATGAGCAGTTCTTC. V usage is TRBV7-2 and J usage is TRBJ2-1; 12 bases are a match to TRBD2. After removal of 5 bases from V and 7 bases from J, the junction contained 6 bases not matched to a gene. Germline CDR1 SGHTA, CDR2 FQGNSA. The CDR3 length is 15 residues.

This chain uses TRBV7-9 with TRBJ2-5; D might be TRBD2 (5 bases). Trimming removed 3 bases at V and 5 bases at J, with 16 bases between. Germline assignment: CDR1 SEHNR and CDR2 FQNEAQ (reference sequence). CDR3 size: 15 residues. The CDR3, as DNA: TGTGCCAGCAGCTTTTGGTCTAGCAGAGGCGAGACCCAGTACTTC. This encodes CASSFWSSRGETQYF.

The chain is built from TRBV5-1 and TRBJ2-3, with 9 bases fitting TRBD2. This CDR3 is 14 amino acids long. Trimming cost V 6 bases and J 2 bases; bases outside gene matches: 4. Germline CDR1 reads SGHRS; CDR2 reads YFSETQ. CDR3 loop: CASNLAGFTDTQYF. Written as DNA, the CDR3 is TGCGCCAGCAATCTAGCGGGGTTCACAGATACGCAGTATTTT.